This T cell receptor (beta chain) was captured by sequencing in a study of T-cell reconstitution after alpha-beta-depleted transplantation in children. The CDR3 is made up of 16 amino acids. TCRbeta library construction was performed incorporating unique molecular identifiers. MiXCR, applied by TCRdb to the PCR reads, yields one record per CDR3 protein. The repertoire holds hundreds of thousands of distinct CDR3 sequences, with 15% to 20% as singletons. V is TRBV21-1 and J is TRBJ2-2. TRBV21-1 is a listed pseudogene. This TCR derives from a boy in the first two years of life who had a stem cell transplant for Wiskott-Aldrich syndrome, so the T cells may come from the graft donor. The source was PBMCs, mostly from graft donor cells, collected 360 days after TCRalphabeta/CD19-depleted stem cell transplant. The chain's CDR3 is CASSKVRKTNTGELFF. Written as DNA, the CDR3 is TGTGCCAGCAGCAAAGTCAGGAAAACGAACACCGGGGAGCTGTTTTTT.